The rows below give T cell receptor beta chains drawn from one sample of a study of blood T cell repertoires in COVID-19. This table comes from immunoSEQ multiplex PCR, and its TCRdb copy is limited to in-frame clones, with some not included. The sample records around 150,000 clones, 80% being singletons. The sample taken for sequencing was PBMCs or T cells enriched from blood (not recorded which). The receptors derive from a woman aged 60-75 years who had recovered from COVID-19. The CDR3 runs from the conserved cysteine through the conserved F or W. Fields, in order: D gene, clone size, J gene, V gene, CDR3 DNA, CDR3 protein. A D gene is named only where the DNA matches it firmly. Clone size is shown for a subset of rows, as once, few, many or a class of expanded clone.

>-|once|TRBJ2-7|TRBV21-1
TGTGCCAGCAGCAATTGGGGACAGGCCAGGCCGGCCTACGAGCAGTACTTC
CASSNWGQARPAYEQYF
>TRBD1|many|TRBJ1-1|TRBV7-3
TGTGCCAGCAGTCGCGACAGGGGCGGCACTGAAGCTTTCTTT
CASSRDRGGTEAFF
>TRBD2|-|TRBJ2-3|TRBV3-1/TRBV3-2
TGTGCCAGCAGCCGCGGACTAGCGGGTACCTCAAAGGCTACAGATACGCAGTATTTT
CASSRGLAGTSKATDTQYF
>TRBD1|-|TRBJ2-3|TRBV11-3
TGTGCCAGCAGCCTGACAGGGGCTGACACAGATACGCAGTATTTT
CASSLTGADTDTQYF
>-|-|TRBJ1-1|TRBV11-1
TGTGCCAGCACCATTGTTGGGGCCACTGAAGCTTTCTTT
CASTIVGATEAFF
>-|-|TRBJ2-2|TRBV2
TGTGCCAGCAATTTAGCCGGGGAGCTGTTTTTT
CASNLAGELFF
>-|few|TRBJ1-1|TRBV19
TGTGCCAGTAGTATAGTACAGTACACTGAAGCTTTCTTT
CASSIVQYTEAFF
>TRBD1|-|TRBJ2-7|TRBV2
TGTGCCAGCAGGGCCGGGACAGGGGCCTCCTACGAGCAGTACTTC
CASRAGTGASYEQYF
>-|-|TRBJ1-1|TRBV3-1/TRBV3-2
TGTGCCAGCAGCCAAGTCGGCACTGAAGCTTTCTTT
CASSQVGTEAFF
>-|-|TRBJ1-1|TRBV11-2
TGTGCCAGCAGCTTAGATCACGGCGGTGAAGCTTTCTTT
CASSLDHGGEAFF
>-|-|TRBJ1-5|TRBV11-2
TGTGCCAGCAGCTTAGGACAGACCGGCAATCAGCCCCAGCATTTT
CASSLGQTGNQPQHF
>-|-|TRBJ1-1|TRBV12-3/TRBV12-4
TGTGCCAGCAGTCCCCAGGTGCTGACTGAAGCTTTCTTT
CASSPQVLTEAFF
>-|-|TRBJ2-2|TRBV27
TGTGCCAGCAGGAAACGGGGGTCAGACACCGGGGAGCTGTTTTTT
CASRKRGSDTGELFF
>-|-|TRBJ2-7|TRBV5-1
TGCGCCAGCAGCTTGGGGGGACTGACCTACGAGCAGTACTTC
CASSLGGLTYEQYF
>-|-|TRBJ1-3|TRBV12-3/TRBV12-4
TGTGCCAGCAGCCGGGGGATCCCCATATATTTT
CASSRGIPIYF
>-|-|TRBJ1-3|TRBV4-1
TGCGCCAGCAGCCAAGATCGCAGCTCTGGAAACACCATATATTTT
CASSQDRSSGNTIYF
>-|once|TRBJ2-2|TRBV21-1
TGTGCCAGCAGCAACGGGACAACGAACACCGGGGAGCTGTTTTTT
CASSNGTTNTGELFF
>-|-|TRBJ1-2|TRBV27
TGTGCCAGCACCCCTTTCCAGGGCGGGAGCTATGGCTACACCTTC
CASTPFQGGSYGYTF
>TRBD2|-|TRBJ2-3|TRBV7-3
TGTGCCAGCAGCCAGACTAGCGCCCGCACAGATACGCAGTATTTT
CASSQTSARTDTQYF
>TRBD2|-|TRBJ2-1|TRBV5-1
TGCGCCAGCAGCGCGGGGGGGACGTACAATGAGCAGTTCTTC
CASSAGGTYNEQFF
>TRBD1|-|TRBJ1-5|TRBV19
TGTGCCAGTAGTATAGGCACAGGGGTAAATCAGCCCCAGCATTTT
CASSIGTGVNQPQHF
>TRBD1|-|TRBJ1-2|TRBV30
TGTGCCTGGATTAGGACAGGAGCCATTGGGGGCTACACCTTC
CAWIRTGAIGGYTF
>-|-|TRBJ1-1|TRBV5-1
TGCGCCAGCAGCCACCGGGAACCCGGGAGCACTGAAGCTTTCTTT
CASSHREPGSTEAFF
>TRBD1|-|TRBJ1-2|TRBV20-1
TGCAGTGCTAGAGTCGGACAGGGGTACACCTTC
CSARVGQGYTF
>TRBD2|-|TRBJ2-5|TRBV5-4
TGTGCCAGCAGCTTGCGGGGGGGCCAAGAGACCCAGTACTTC
CASSLRGGQETQYF
>-|-|TRBJ1-6|TRBV6-5
TGTGCCAGCAGTTACTCGGGGGGTTATAATTCACCCCTCCACTTT
CASSYSGGYNSPLHF
>-|-|TRBJ1-3|TRBV27
TGTGCCAGCAGTTTGGGCTTGGGGGGTGGAAACACCATATATTTT
CASSLGLGGGNTIYF
>-|once|TRBJ1-5|TRBV11-2
TGTGCCAGCAGCCCCGCACAGGGAGGCAATCAGCCCCAGCATTTT
CASSPAQGGNQPQHF
>-|medium-sized|TRBJ1-1|TRBV7-2
TGTGCCAGCAGCTTTGCAGGGAACACTGAAGCTTTCTTT
CASSFAGNTEAFF
>TRBD2|-|TRBJ2-7|TRBV19
TGTGCCAGTAGTATACTTGGGGGGGAAGAGCAGTACTTC
CASSILGGEEQYF
>TRBD1|-|TRBJ1-1|TRBV5-1
TGCGCCAGCAGCCGCACAGGGGTAGAGACTGAAGCTTTCTTT
CASSRTGVETEAFF
>-|once|TRBJ1-1|TRBV5-5
TGTGCCAGCACACCTTTCGGGGTGAACACTGAAGCTTTCTTT
CASTPFGVNTEAFF
>-|-|TRBJ2-3|TRBV2
TGTGCCAGCAGTCTAGCTTATACGCAGTATTTT
CASSLAYTQYF
>TRBD1|once|TRBJ2-1|TRBV5-4
TGTGCCAGCAGCCCGGGACAGAGCTCCTACAATGAGCAGTTCTTC
CASSPGQSSYNEQFF
>TRBD1|-|TRBJ2-7|TRBV13
TGTGCCAGCAGCTTACTAGGGGGCGGATACGAGCAGTACTTC
CASSLLGGGYEQYF